The clone carrying this T cell receptor (beta chain) showed up just once. This CDR3 is built from 16 residues. The ends lost 2 bases at V and 6 bases at J; junction bases unmatched: 7. Germline V CDR1 and CDR2: ENHRY, SYGVKD. The sample belongs to a study of blood T cell repertoires in COVID-19. On the study more broadly: The United States, Italy and Spain supplied acute and convalescent COVID-19 samples. T cells, B-cell-depleted T cells, or PBMCs provided the cDNA or gDNA that served as material.

In the study's own analysis: For nucleated cells, counts were estimated from reference gene primer amplification. TCRdb's copy holds only in-frame clones and misses some; the assay was immunoSEQ multiplex PCR. V and J calls and clone size follow that table, whereas D and trimming were derived from the DNA. Of 210,000 or so clones listed, 70% to 90% are singletons. This TCR came from a woman older than 75 with acute or convalescent COVID-19. The chain combines TRBV10-3 with TRBJ2-1; the match to TRBD2 covers 10 bases. Material for sequencing was peripheral blood. CDR3 nucleotides: TGTGCCATCAGTGAGCTCTTAGCGGGGGGTCTCAATGAGCAGTTCTTC. Encoded protein: CAISELLAGGLNEQFF.